This note documents a single TCR beta chain sequence. Its specificity is not known. The length of the CDR3 is 15 residues. Germline V lookup: CDR1 LGHNA, CDR2 YNFKEQ. The V and J ends lost 1 base and 4 bases, in that order; junction bases with no gene match: 5. The protocol was immunoSEQ multiplex PCR, while the TCRdb copy is restricted to in-frame clones and leaves out a portion. The sample lists 6,000 to 8,500 clones, 55% seen once, with roughly 13% in the top ten. The data derive from a study of intratumoral heterogeneity in liver cancer. Tumour samples came from separate, distinct regions of the hepatocellular carcinoma nodule. Overall study results and limits: TCR sequencing reportedly confirmed RNA-seq estimates of regional differences in tumor-infiltrating lymphocyte burden. Tumor-infiltrating lymphocyte representation was acknowledged to be under-sampled.

The TCR was taken from a man aged 65 to 79 with hepatocellular carcinoma. Specimen: tumor tissue, collected before any cancer treatment. The gene calls are TRBV4-2 and TRBJ1-1; 8 nucleotides align to TRBD1. CDR3 protein: CASSQARTGITEAFF. The DNA of the CDR3 is TGTGCCAGCAGCCAAGCCCGGACAGGGATCACTGAAGCTTTCTTT.